The next 26 T cell receptor beta chains were all read from a single sample in a study of monozygotic twins with inflammatory bowel disease. TCRdb reprocessed the 5' RACE reads and keeps a single row for each CDR3 protein, giving no DNA. Here the sample table reports around 370,000 distinct CDR3 sequences. The specimen was blood. The origin of the receptors is a human donor with ulcerative colitis or Crohn's disease, or a healthy co-twin of an affected twin (not recorded which).

The chain recombines TRBV28 with TRBJ2-3; TCRdb selects TRBD1, and the lack of DNA leaves this call unchecked. Germline CDR1 and CDR2: MDHEN and SYDVKM. The CDR3 runs to 16 residues. CDR3 protein: CASSLIQGGGTDTQYF.

The chain combines TRBV28 with TRBJ2-5; TCRdb designates TRBD2, a call that cannot be tested without DNA. Germline values: CDR1 MDHEN, CDR2 SYDVKM. The CDR3 is 16 residues long. The CDR3 region is CASIPLLPGGPETQYF.

The chain carries TRBV6-1 and TRBJ2-5; TCRdb outputs TRBD1, but without DNA this stays unchecked. The CDR3 is 12 residues long. CDR1 is MNHNS and CDR2 is SASEGT in the germline V gene. This chain's CDR3 is CASRRDTGTQYF.

The chain recombines TRBV30 with TRBJ2-3; TCRdb names TRBD2, which stays unverified in the absence of DNA. The CDR3 length is 17 residues. CDR1 and CDR2 (germline): GTSNPN, SVGIG (reference sequence). CDR3 protein: CAWSVGGLAASTDTQYF. The variable domain in full, completed from reference TRBV30 and TRBJ2-3, reads SQTIHQWPATLVQPVGSPLSLECTVEGTSNPNLYWYRQAAGRGLQLLFYSVGIGQISSEVPQNLSASRPQDRQFILSSKKLLLSDSGFYLCAWSVGGLAASTDTQYFGPGTRLTVL.

The genes are TRBV12-3 or TRBV12-4 and TRBJ2-2; lacking DNA, the TRBD2 call made by TCRdb goes unchecked. CDR3 length equals 16 residues. This CDR3 reads CASSSASGGDTGELFF.

The V call is TRBV4-3, the J call TRBJ2-3; TCRdb lists TRBD1, though no DNA is available to test this call. The CDR3 has 14 residues. From germline, CDR1 is LGHNA and CDR2 YSLEER. The CDR3 here is CASSQVGGKDTQYF.

The chain uses TRBV6-5 and TRBJ2-5; the TRBD1 assignment by TCRdb is unverifiable without DNA. This CDR3 spans 14 amino acids. In germline, CDR1 is MNHEY, CDR2 SVGAGI. The CDR3 sequence is CASSYTGTTETQYF.

The chain has TRBV18 and TRBJ2-2; the D gene TCRdb calls, TRBD1, cannot be checked with no DNA. Germline-derived CDR1 and CDR2 are KGHSH and LQKENI. The CDR3 is 16 residues long. CDR3 amino acids: CASSQLRQGATGELFF. The complete variable domain, with remaining parts taken from reference TRBV18 and TRBJ2-2, reads NAGVMQNPRHLVRRRGQEARLRCSPMKGHSHVYWYRQLPEEGLKFMVYLQKENIIDESGMPKERFSAEFPKEGPSILRIQQVVRGDSAAYFCASSQLRQGATGELFFGEGSRLTVL.

The rearrangement links TRBV6-2 or TRBV6-3 to TRBJ2-7; TCRdb's assignment of TRBD1 cannot be checked, as there is no DNA. CDR1 is MNHEY and CDR2 is SVGEGT in the germline V gene. This CDR3 is 14 amino acids long. CDR3 sequence: CDSSYWGGGYEQYF.

The V gene is TRBV6-5, the J gene TRBJ2-2; there is no DNA to check the TCRdb D call of TRBD2. This CDR3 is 16 amino acids long. The V gene's germline CDR1 is MNHEY and CDR2 SVGAGI. CDR3 amino acids: CASSYGAVVNTGELFF.

The rearrangement joins TRBV12-3 or TRBV12-4 to TRBJ2-3; the TCRdb D gene call, TRBD2, has no DNA to confirm it. The CDR3 spans 16 residues. CDR3 sequence: CASSFPRTGAPDTQYF.

This chain joins TRBV4-1 and TRBJ2-5; TCRdb names TRBD1, which stays unverified in the absence of DNA. The CDR3 has 17 residues. CDR1 and CDR2 (germline): MGHRA, YSYEKL. The CDR3: CASSQASTGQGQETQYF.

This chain links TRBV4-1 with TRBJ2-5; TCRdb reports TRBD2, a call that lacks DNA to check it against. CDR1 and CDR2 (germline): MGHRA, YSYEKL. The CDR3 covers 17 residues. This CDR3 is CASSQVGLAVTQETQYF.

The chain combines TRBV10-2 with TRBJ2-2. The V gene's germline CDR1 is WSHSY and CDR2 SAAADI. The CDR3 is 13 residues long. This CDR3 reads CASSGGLTGELFF.

The rearrangement uses TRBV7-2 and TRBJ2-3; TCRdb's D call, TRBD2, is unchecked because there is no DNA. This CDR3 has 20 residues. In germline, CDR1 is SGHTA, CDR2 FQGNSA. The CDR3: CASSLTKNYKGRARTDTQYF.

The V call is TRBV28, the J call TRBJ1-2. This CDR3 spans 12 amino acids. Germline-derived CDR1 and CDR2 are MDHEN and SYDVKM. CDR3 protein: CASSLYEYGYTF.

The CDR3 spells CASSVGTGYFNEQYF. The rearrangement links TRBV7-9 to TRBJ2-7; lacking DNA, the TRBD1 call made by TCRdb goes unchecked. The CDR3 is made up of 15 amino acids. Germline CDR1 reads SEHNR; CDR2 reads FQNEAQ (reference sequence). Drawing the rest from reference TRBV7-9 and TRBJ2-7, the complete variable domain is DTGVSQNPRHKITKRGQNVTFRCDPISEHNRLYWYRQTLGQGPEFLTYFQNEAQLEKSRLLSDRFSAERPKGSFSTLEIQRTEQGDSAMYLCASSVGTGYFNEQYFGPGTRLTVT.

The chain uses TRBV4-3 and TRBJ1-2; TCRdb names TRBD1, which stays unverified in the absence of DNA. The CDR3 is 15 amino acids. CDR1 LGHNA and CDR2 YSLEER come from the germline V gene. The CDR3 loop reads CASSHTGQGNYGYTF.

This chain uses TRBV11-1 with TRBJ2-2; TCRdb lists TRBD1, though no DNA is available to test this call. There are 19 residues in the CDR3. Germline loops: CDR1 SGHAT, CDR2 FQDESV (reference sequence). This CDR3 is CASSRVRPQGPLDTGELFF.

The rearrangement joins TRBV12-3 or TRBV12-4 to TRBJ1-6; TCRdb outputs TRBD1, but without DNA this stays unchecked. The CDR3 contains 16 residues. This CDR3 is CASSSPQGATKSPLHF.

CDR3 protein: CASSGTSGVVYEQYF. The chain is built from TRBV12-3 or TRBV12-4 and TRBJ2-7; the D gene TCRdb calls, TRBD2, cannot be checked with no DNA. The length of the CDR3 is 15 residues.

The chain uses TRBV5-1 and TRBJ2-7. CDR3 size: 13 residues. Germline-derived CDR1 and CDR2 are SGHRS and YFSETQ. CDR3 protein: CASSLVGYTEQYF.

V is TRBV7-2 and J is TRBJ2-4. The CDR3 covers 15 residues. Germline-derived CDR1 and CDR2 are SGHTA and FQGNSA. The chain's CDR3 is CASSLAGIAKNIQYF.

The chain recombines TRBV7-3 with TRBJ2-5. The germline CDR1 and CDR2 sequences are SGHTA and FQGTGA. This CDR3 has 15 amino acids. This CDR3 reads CASSINGGSQETQYF.

The rearrangement uses TRBV30 and TRBJ2-2; TCRdb calls TRBD2, which cannot be checked without DNA. The CDR3 consists of 15 residues. Germline CDR1 and CDR2: GTSNPN and SVGIG (reference sequence). The CDR3 is CAWRRRGGNTGELFF. The variable domain in full, with the rest retrieved from reference TRBV30 and TRBJ2-2, is SQTIHQWPATLVQPVGSPLSLECTVEGTSNPNLYWYRQAAGRGLQLLFYSVGIGQISSEVPQNLSASRPQDRQFILSSKKLLLSDSGFYLCAWRRRGGNTGELFFGEGSRLTVL.

The chain has TRBV5-1 and TRBJ2-5; the TCRdb D gene call, TRBD1, has no DNA to confirm it. Looked up from germline, CDR1 is SGHRS and CDR2 is YFSETQ. There are 15 residues in the CDR3. This chain's CDR3 is CASTPSPGPQETQYF.